The clone carrying this T cell receptor (beta chain) was seen a few times. The CDR3 loop spans 15 amino acids. From germline, CDR1 is LGHDT and CDR2 YNNKEL (reference sequence). The V and J ends lost 5 bases and 7 bases, in that order; junction bases with no gene match: 6. The data were obtained in a study of T-cell reconstitution after alpha-beta-depleted transplantation in children. The TCRbeta library was prepared with unique molecular identifiers. TCRdb used MiXCR to reprocess the PCR reads, holding one entry per CDR3 protein. The sample comprises 300,000 to 400,000 distinct CDR3 sequences, roughly 14% of which are singletons, and over 3.5% rests with the top ten.

This chain uses TRBV3-1 with TRBJ2-1, with 12 bases aligning to TRBD2. The TCR was taken from a human donor who donated a stem cell graft to a child with Fanconi anemia. Sequences were derived from PBMCs, sampled from the stem cell graft. The DNA of the CDR3 is TGTGCCAGCAGCGCCGGACTAGCGGGGATAAATGAGCAGTTCTTC. Protein product: CASSAGLAGINEQFF.